This TCR beta chain was observed in a study of beta chain features in type 1 diabetes. Reverse transcription of all isolated RNA meant that expressed TCRB transcripts were sequenced. Several million reads on average were seen across naive, central memory and regulatory T cell samples. The data were produced by immunoSEQ multiplex PCR, yet TCRdb's version contains in-frame clones alone and is incomplete. The table shows 600,000 or so clones, with 9.5% to 15% occurring only once. Via CD45RO/CCR7/CD25/CD127/CD95/CD27, cells of the CD4+ naive, central memory, regulatory and stem cell-like memory subsets were sorted. Comment on this clone: Its antigen is undetermined.

Between the trimmed V and J ends, which lost 0 bases and 4 bases, there was a span of 12 bases. CDR1 is MNHEY, CDR2 SVGAGI, per germline. The CDR3 extends over 15 amino acids. Notes on the study in general: When Type 1 diabetes patients were examined, their TCRB CDR3s proved moderately but significantly shorter in all four CD4+ subsets.

The sequenced sample was naive CD4+ T cells from blood. The TCR was taken from a man between 25 and 39 years old with type 1 diabetes. This chain joins TRBV6-5 and TRBJ2-5, with unresolved D. DNA of the CDR3: TGTGCCAGCAGTTACTCCCGCGGACCCTTAGAGACCCAGTACTTC. It specifies CASSYSRGPLETQYF.